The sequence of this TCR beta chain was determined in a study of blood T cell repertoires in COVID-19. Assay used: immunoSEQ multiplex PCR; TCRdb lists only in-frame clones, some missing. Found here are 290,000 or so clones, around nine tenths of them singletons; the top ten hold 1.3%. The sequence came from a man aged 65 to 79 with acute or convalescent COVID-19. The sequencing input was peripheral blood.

CDR3 in DNA: TGTGCCAGCAGCCCCGGACAGGGGGCGTCCGGGGAGCTGTTTTTT. It encodes CASSPGQGASGELFF. The J gene is TRBJ2-2, the V gene TRBV7-8, with 11 bases that match TRBD1. The CDR3 sequence is 15 residues long. V shed 5 bases, J shed 6 bases, and the junction held 5 bases outside the gene matches. From germline, CDR1 is SGHVS and CDR2 FQNEAQ.